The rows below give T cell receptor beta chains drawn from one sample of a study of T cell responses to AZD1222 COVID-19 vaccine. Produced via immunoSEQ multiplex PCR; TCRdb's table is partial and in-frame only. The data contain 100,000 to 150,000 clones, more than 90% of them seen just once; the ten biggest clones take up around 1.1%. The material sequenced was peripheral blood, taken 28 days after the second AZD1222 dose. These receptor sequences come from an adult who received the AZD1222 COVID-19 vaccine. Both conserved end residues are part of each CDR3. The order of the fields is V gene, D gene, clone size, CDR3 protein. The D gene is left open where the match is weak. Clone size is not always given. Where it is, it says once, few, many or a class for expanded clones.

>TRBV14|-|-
CASSRRVGNTEAFF
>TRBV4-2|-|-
CASSQGSGEQYF
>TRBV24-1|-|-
CATQGRAGNTIYF
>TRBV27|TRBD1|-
CASRRTGGTEAFF
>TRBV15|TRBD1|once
CATSRSQGAGYTF
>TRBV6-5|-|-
CASRRPSVDNNEQFF
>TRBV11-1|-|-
CASSLQPSAGNEQFF
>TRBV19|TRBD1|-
CASSMTGAGYTF
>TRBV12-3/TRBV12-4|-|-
CASSEPAAYEQYF
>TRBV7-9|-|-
CASSWGGFYEQYF
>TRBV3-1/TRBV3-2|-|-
CASSQDTAGPYSNQPQHF
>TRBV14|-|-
CASSQVGRSTDTQYF
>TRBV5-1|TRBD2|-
CASSGGTSGGKETQYF